The clone carrying this TCR beta chain showed up many times. The CDR3 extends over 14 amino acids. The J segment lost 1 base and the V segment lost 4 bases, leaving 3 bases of the junction unmatched. Germline CDR1 reads SGHRS; CDR2 reads YFSETQ. The entry originates in a study of patients and donors after allogeneic stem cell transplantation. TCRdb itself ran the RT-PCR reads through MiXCR, one entry per CDR3 protein. The data show 28,000 or so distinct CDR3 sequences, approximately 6.2% seen once. The chain recombines TRBV5-1 with TRBJ2-5; 8 bases are a match to TRBD1. The sample taken for sequencing was blood, either unsorted or a sorted T cell fraction (not recorded which). The source of this sequence is a human donor who was either an allogeneic HSCT recipient or a stem cell or donor lymphocyte infusion donor (not recorded which). It is not recorded whose cells these are; they may come from a transplant donor. DNA for the CDR3: TGCGCCAGCAGCCTAGGACAGGGCCAAGAGACCCAGTACTTC. Its translation: CASSLGQGQETQYF.